This T cell receptor beta chain emerged from a study of cytomegalovirus exposure and HLA in healthy donors. The study, taken as a whole, reports: DRB1 had the most TCR associations and HLA-C the fewest, a later analysis found, with rates varying by HLA locus.

This CDR3 is built from 12 residues. Trimming took off 9 bases at V and 7 bases at J, with 10 bases between the two ends. The PCR ran on 60 Vbeta and 13 Jbeta primers. Data came from immunoSEQ multiplex PCR; TCRdb stores just in-frame clones and leaves some out. Found here are 130,000 to 150,000 clones, about 84% of them singletons; the top ten hold 3% to 4%. A remark on this clone: Its target is unknown.

The source of this sequence is a male donor in good health and CMV-seronegative. J is TRBJ1-6 and V is TRBV23-1; possibly TRBD1 for D (6 bases). TRBV23-1 qualifies as an ORF whose function is uncertain. Sequencing was carried out using PBMCs. Here the CDR3 reads CARGALNSPLHF. CDR3 nucleotide sequence: TGCGCCAGGGGGGCTTTGAATTCACCCCTCCACTTT.